This T cell receptor beta chain was obtained from a study of human T cells and chemical hapten exposure. TCRdb called the RACE reads again in MiXCR, with one record for every CDR3 protein. The table lists 340,000 or so distinct CDR3 sequences, approximately 6.9% of them singletons. Trimming left V 5 bases short and J 0 bases short, with 11 bases between. The CDR3 covers 15 residues. Germline V gene data show CDR1 as KGHSH and CDR2 as LQKENI. This clonotype came up a few times. Time point defined: patch test 1, 2 weeks after DPC sensitization. Noted treatment: therapeutic diphenylcyclopropenone sensitization with weekly scalp DPC.

Specimen: whole blood, collected in connection with sensitization to the hapten diphenylcyclopropenone (DPC). The rearrangement joins TRBV18 to TRBJ1-5; tentative D call: TRBD1 (5 bases). The sequence came from a woman under 30 with alopecia areata. Some clones in this sample may be carry-over from other donors' samples. CDR3 DNA sequence: TGTGCCAGCTCAAACGGGGCCGCTAGCAATCAGCCCCAGCATTTT. It is translated as CASSNGAASNQPQHF.